The present TCR beta chain was sequenced within a study of shared clonotypes between healthy human individuals. Study results and limitations: Non-shared clonotypes had lower generation probabilities than those shared by all four donors.

Germline V gene sequence: CDR1 LNHDA, CDR2 SQIVND (reference sequence). The CDR3 extends over 11 amino acids. Trimming took 7 bases from V and 3 from J, leaving 6 bases between them. Naive CD8 cells were CD45RO-negative, positively selected for CCR7, excluding terminally differentiated effector memory CD45RA+ cells. Donors had no recently reported acute infections or vaccinations and were HIV-negative. Per the study methods: ImmunoSEQ output held junction-only sequences without quality scores, so filtering differed. Profiled with immunoSEQ multiplex PCR; TCRdb holds only in-frame clones, not every one. The V and J calls and the clone size are those of that table, but D and trimming were determined from the DNA. The sample has 2 million to 2.5 million clones, 93% seen once. This clone was observed a few times. Its specificity is unknown.

The sample taken for sequencing was naive CD8+ T cells from PBMCs. V is TRBV19 and J is TRBJ1-1, with D hard to call. The receptor was derived from a young man in good health. Some clones in this sample may be carry-over from other donors' samples. The DNA for the CDR3 is TGTGCCAGTAAGGGTGACACTGAAGCTTTCTTT. Its protein is CASKGDTEAFF.